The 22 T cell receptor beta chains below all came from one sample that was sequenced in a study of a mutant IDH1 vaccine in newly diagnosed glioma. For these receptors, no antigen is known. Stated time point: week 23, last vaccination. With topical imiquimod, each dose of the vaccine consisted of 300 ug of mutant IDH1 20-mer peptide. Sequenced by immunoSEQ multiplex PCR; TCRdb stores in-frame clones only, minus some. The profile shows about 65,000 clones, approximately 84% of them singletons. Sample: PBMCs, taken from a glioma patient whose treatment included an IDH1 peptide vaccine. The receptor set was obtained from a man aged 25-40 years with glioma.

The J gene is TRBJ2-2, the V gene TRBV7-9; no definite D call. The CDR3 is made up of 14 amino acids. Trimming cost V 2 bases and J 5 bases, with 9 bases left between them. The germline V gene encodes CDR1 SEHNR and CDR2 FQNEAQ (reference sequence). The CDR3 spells CASSLTTRTGELFF. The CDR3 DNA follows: TGTGCCAGCAGCTTAACCACACGTACCGGGGAGCTGTTTTTT.

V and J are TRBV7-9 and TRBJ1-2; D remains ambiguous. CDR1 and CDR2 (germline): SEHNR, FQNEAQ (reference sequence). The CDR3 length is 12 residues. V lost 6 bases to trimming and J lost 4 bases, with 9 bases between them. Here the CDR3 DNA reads TGTGCCAGCAGTGCCGGTCCCTATGGCTACACCTTC. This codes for CASSAGPYGYTF.

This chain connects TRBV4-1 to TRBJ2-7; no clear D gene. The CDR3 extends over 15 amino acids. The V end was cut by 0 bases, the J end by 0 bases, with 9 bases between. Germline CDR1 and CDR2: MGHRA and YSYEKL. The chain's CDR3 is CASSQEDRGSYEQYF. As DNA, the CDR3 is TGCGCCAGCAGCCAAGAAGATCGAGGCTCCTACGAGCAGTACTTC.

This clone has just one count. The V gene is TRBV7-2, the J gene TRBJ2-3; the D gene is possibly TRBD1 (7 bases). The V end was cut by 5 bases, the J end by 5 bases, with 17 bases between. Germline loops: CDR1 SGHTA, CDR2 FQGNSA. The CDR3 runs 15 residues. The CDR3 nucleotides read TGTGCCAGCAGCCAGACTAGGGGGCGATTAGATACGCAGTATTTT. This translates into CASSQTRGRLDTQYF.

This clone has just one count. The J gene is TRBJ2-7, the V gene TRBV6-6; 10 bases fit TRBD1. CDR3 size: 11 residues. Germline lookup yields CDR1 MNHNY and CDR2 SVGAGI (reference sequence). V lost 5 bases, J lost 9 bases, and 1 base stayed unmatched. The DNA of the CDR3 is TGTGCCAGCAGTGGGACAGGGGCGCAGTACTTC. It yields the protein CASSGTGAQYF.

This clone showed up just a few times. This CDR3 is CASSYMNTEAFF. The DNA for the CDR3 is TGTGCCAGCAGCTACATGAACACTGAAGCTTTCTTT. This chain uses TRBV13 with TRBJ1-1; D is uncertain. Germline assignment: CDR1 PRHDT and CDR2 FYEKMQ (reference sequence). The CDR3 is 12 residues long. The germline V and J ends were trimmed by 4 bases and 0 bases, with 3 bases remaining between them. Full variable domain (remainder filled in from reference TRBV13 and TRBJ1-1): AAGVIQSPRHLIKEKRETATLKCYPIPRHDTVYWYQQGPGQDPQFLISFYEKMQSDKGSIPDRFSAQQFSDYHSELNMSSLELGDSALYFCASSYMNTEAFFGQGTRLTVV.

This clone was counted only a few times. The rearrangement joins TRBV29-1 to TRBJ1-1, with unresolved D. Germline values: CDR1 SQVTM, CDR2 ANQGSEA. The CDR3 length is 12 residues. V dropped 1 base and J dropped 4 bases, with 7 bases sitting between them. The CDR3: CSVEVLGTEAFF. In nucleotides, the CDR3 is TGCAGCGTTGAAGTTTTGGGCACTGAAGCTTTCTTT.

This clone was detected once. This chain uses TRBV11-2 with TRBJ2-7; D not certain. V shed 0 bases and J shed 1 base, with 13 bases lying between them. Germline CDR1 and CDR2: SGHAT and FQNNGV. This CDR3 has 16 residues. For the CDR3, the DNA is TGTGCCAGCAGCTTAGATCCCCGGGCCCTATCCTACGAGCAGTACTTC. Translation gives CASSLDPRALSYEQYF.

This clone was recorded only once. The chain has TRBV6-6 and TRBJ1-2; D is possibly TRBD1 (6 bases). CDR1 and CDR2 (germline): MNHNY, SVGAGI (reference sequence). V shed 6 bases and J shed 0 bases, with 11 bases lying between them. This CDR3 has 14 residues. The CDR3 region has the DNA TGTGCCAGCAGGGGGGCGGCGACTAACTATGGCTACACCTTC. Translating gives CASRGAATNYGYTF.

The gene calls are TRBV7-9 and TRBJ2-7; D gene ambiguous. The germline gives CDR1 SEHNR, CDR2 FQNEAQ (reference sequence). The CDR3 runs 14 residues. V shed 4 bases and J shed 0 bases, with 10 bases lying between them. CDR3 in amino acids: CASSSYKSSYEQYF. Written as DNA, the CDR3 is TGTGCCAGCAGCTCGTACAAGAGCTCCTACGAGCAGTACTTC.

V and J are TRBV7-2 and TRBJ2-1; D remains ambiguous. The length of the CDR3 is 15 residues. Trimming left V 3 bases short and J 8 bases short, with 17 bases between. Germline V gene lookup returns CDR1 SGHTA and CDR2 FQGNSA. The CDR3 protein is CASSLNIGNRYEQFF. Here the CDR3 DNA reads TGTGCCAGCAGCTTGAACATAGGCAATAGGTATGAGCAGTTCTTC.

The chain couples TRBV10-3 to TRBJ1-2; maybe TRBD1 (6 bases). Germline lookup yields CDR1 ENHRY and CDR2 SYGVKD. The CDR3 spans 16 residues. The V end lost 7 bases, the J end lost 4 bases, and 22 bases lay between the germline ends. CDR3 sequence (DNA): TGTGCCATCATGGGTTCGGGGGGCGCTGATTTCTATGGCTACACCTTC. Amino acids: CAIMGSGGADFYGYTF.

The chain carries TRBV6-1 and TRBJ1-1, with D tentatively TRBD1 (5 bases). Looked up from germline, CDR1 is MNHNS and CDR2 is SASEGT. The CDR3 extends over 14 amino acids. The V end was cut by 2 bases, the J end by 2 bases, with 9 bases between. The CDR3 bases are TGTGCCAGCAGTGAACCCGACAGAAACACTGAAGCTTTCTTT. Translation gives CASSEPDRNTEAFF.

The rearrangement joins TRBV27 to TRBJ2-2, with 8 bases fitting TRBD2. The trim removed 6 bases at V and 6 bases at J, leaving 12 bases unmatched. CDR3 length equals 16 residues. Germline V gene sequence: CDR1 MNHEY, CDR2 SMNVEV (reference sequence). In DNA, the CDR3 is TGTGCCAGCAGCCCGGGAGGGGGGGCAGTGTCCGGGGAGCTGTTTTTT. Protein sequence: CASSPGGGAVSGELFF.

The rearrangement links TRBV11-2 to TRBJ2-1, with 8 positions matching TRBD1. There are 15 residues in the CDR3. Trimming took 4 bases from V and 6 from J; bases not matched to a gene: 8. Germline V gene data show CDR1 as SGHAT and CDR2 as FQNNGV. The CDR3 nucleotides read TGTGCCAGCAGCTCACACGGACAGGGAGGCAATGAGCAGTTCTTC. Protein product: CASSSHGQGGNEQFF.

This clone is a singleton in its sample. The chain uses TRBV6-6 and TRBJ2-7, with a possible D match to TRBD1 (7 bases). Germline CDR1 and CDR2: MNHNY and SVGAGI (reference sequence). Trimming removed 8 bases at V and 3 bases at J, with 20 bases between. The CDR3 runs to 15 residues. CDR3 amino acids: CASSVGGGRIYEQYF. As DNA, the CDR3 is TGTGCCAGCTCAGTAGGAGGGGGCCGCATCTACGAGCAGTACTTC.

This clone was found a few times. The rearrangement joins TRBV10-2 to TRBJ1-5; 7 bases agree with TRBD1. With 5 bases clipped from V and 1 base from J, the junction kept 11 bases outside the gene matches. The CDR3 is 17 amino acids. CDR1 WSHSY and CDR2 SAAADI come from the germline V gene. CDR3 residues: CASSPHTGVVSNQPQHF. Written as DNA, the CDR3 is TGCGCCAGCAGTCCCCATACAGGGGTGGTGAGCAATCAGCCCCAGCATTTT.

The CDR3: CASSQVSDRTNTEAFF. The DNA for the CDR3 is TGCGCCAGCAGCCAAGTATCGGACAGAACGAACACTGAAGCTTTCTTT. J is TRBJ1-1 and V is TRBV4-1; maybe TRBD1 (6 bases). This CDR3 contains 16 residues. Germline V gene data show CDR1 as MGHRA and CDR2 as YSYEKL. V lost 1 base and J 1 base, leaving 13 bases between the germline ends.

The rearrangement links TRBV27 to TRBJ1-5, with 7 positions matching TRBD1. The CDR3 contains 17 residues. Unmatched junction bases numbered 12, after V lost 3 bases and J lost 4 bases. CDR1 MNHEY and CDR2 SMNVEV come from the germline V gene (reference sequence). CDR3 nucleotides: TGTGCCAGCAGTTTGGGGTGGGCAGGGGGATCAAATCAGCCCCAGCATTTT. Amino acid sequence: CASSLGWAGGSNQPQHF.

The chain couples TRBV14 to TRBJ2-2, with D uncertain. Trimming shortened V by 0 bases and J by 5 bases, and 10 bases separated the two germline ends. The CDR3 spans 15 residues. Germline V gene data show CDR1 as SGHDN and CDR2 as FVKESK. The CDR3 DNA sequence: TGTGCCAGCAGCCAAGAAATCTATGGTACCGGGGAGCTGTTTTTT. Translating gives CASSQEIYGTGELFF.

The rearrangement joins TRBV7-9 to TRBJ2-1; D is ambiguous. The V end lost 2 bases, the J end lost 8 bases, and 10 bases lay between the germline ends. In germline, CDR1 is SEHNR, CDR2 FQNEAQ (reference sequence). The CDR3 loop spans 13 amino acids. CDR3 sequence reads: CASSLKISDEQFF. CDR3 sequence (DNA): TGTGCCAGCAGCTTAAAGATTTCCGATGAGCAGTTCTTC.

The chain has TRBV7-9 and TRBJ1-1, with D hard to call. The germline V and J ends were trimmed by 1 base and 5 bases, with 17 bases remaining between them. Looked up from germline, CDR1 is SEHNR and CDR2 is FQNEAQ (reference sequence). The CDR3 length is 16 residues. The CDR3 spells CASSLGPQRPPTEAFF. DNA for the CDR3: TGTGCCAGCAGCTTAGGGCCACAGAGGCCCCCGACTGAAGCTTTCTTT. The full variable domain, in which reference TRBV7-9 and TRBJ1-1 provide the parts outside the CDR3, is DTGVSQNPRHKITKRGQNVTFRCDPISEHNRLYWYRQTLGQGPEFLTYFQNEAQLEKSRLLSDRFSAERPKGSFSTLEIQRTEQGDSAMYLCASSLGPQRPPTEAFFGQGTRLTVV.